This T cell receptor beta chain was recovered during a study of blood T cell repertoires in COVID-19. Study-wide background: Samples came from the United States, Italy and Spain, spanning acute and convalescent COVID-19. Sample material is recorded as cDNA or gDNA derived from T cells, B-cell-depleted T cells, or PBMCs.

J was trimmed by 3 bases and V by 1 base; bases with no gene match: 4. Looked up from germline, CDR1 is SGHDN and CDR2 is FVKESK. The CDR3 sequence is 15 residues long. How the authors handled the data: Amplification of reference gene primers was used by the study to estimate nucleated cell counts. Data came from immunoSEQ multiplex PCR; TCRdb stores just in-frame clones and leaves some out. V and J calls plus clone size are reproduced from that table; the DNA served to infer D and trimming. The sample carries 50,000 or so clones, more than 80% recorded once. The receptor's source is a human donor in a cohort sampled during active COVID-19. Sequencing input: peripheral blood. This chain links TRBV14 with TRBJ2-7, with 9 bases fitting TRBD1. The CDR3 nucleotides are TGTGCCAGCAGCCAAGGCGGACAGGGGCACTACGAGCAGTACTTC. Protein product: CASSQGGQGHYEQYF.